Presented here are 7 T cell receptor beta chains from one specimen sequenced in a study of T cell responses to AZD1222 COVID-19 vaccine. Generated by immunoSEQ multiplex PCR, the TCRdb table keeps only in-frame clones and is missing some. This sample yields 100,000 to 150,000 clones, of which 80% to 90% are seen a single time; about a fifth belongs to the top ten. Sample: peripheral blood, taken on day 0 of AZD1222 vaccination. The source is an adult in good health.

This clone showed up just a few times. As DNA, the CDR3 is TGCGCCAGCAGTATGACGGCAACTAATGAAAAACTGTTTTTT. Amino acids: CASSMTATNEKLFF. V and J are TRBV4-1 and TRBJ1-4, with unresolved D. The V end was cut by 6 bases, the J end by 0 bases, with 8 bases between. The CDR3 length is 14 residues. Germline CDR1 is MGHRA and CDR2 is YSYEKL.

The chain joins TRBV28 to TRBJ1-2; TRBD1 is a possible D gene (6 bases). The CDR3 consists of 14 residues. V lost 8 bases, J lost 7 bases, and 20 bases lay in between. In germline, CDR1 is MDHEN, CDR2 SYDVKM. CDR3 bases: TGTGCCAGCGGTGGGGGGGCCGACGGATTTGGCTACACCTTC. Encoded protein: CASGGGADGFGYTF.

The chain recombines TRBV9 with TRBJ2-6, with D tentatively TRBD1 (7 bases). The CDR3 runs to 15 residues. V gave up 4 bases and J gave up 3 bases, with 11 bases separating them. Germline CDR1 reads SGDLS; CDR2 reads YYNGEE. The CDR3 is CASSSQGGGANVLTF. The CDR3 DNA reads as TGTGCCAGCAGCTCCCAGGGGGGTGGGGCCAACGTCCTGACTTTC.

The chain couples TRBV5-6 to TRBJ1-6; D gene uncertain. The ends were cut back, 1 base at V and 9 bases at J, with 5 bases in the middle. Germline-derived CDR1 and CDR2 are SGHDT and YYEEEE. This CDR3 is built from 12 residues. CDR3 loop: CASSLLSSPLHF. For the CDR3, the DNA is TGTGCCAGCAGCTTGTTGAGTTCACCCCTCCACTTT.

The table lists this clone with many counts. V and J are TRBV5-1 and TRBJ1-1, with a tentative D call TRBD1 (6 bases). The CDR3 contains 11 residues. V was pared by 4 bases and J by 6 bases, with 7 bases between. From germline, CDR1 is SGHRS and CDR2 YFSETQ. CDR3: CASSGGPEAFF. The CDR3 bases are TGCGCCAGCAGCGGGGGCCCTGAAGCTTTCTTT.

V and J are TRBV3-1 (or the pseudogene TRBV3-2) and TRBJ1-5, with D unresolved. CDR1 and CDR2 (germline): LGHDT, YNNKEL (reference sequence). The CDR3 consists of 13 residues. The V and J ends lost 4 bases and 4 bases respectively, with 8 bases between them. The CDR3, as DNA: TGTGCCAGCAGCCTGGAACCTAATCAGCCCCAGCATTTT. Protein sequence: CASSLEPNQPQHF.

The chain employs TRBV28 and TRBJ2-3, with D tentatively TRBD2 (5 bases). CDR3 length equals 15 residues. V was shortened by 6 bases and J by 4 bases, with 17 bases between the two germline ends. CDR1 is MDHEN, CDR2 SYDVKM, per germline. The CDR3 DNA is TGTGCCAGCAGGGGTTTCGAGGGTGGATCAGATACGCAGTATTTT. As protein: CASRGFEGGSDTQYF.